The clone carrying this T cell receptor (beta chain) was detected a few times. The antigen is not known. Healthy Caucasians supplied all donations. MiXCR, applied by TCRdb to the 5' RACE reads, yields one record per CDR3 protein. The data show about 530,000 distinct CDR3 sequences, around 15% seen once. This entry comes from a study of identical twins. General study results and limits: The more abundant beta clonotypes in cord blood had fewer insertions, and memory repertoires did not show this.

J lost 5 bases, V lost 8 bases, and 4 bases had no gene match. The CDR3 length is 12 residues. The same data also contributed to another study, on yellow fever vaccine responses in identical twins. As that study records: Vaccine T cell responses of twins reportedly seemed partly convergent and partly personalized.

The chain combines TRBV12-3 or TRBV12-4 with TRBJ2-3; 7 positions agree with TRBD2. The sample was CD4+ T cells sorted from blood. The origin of this receptor is a woman between 18 and 29 years old in good health. The CDR3, as DNA: TGTGCCAGCGATGGCGGGAGAGATACGCAGTATTTT. As protein: CASDGGRDTQYF.